Presented here are 21 T cell receptor beta chains from one specimen sequenced in a study of technical replicates of blood from a handful of donors. This table comes from immunoSEQ multiplex PCR, and its TCRdb copy is limited to in-frame clones, with some not included. The data show roughly 60,000 clones, 91% seen once. Sequencing was performed on PBMCs. The source of these receptors is a human donor in good health. Some clones in this sample may be carry-over from other donors' samples.

CDR3 coding DNA: TGTGCCAGCAGCGTAGGGCCCACTAGCGGGAGTTTGGAGACCCAGTACTTC. This codes for CASSVGPTSGSLETQYF. The chain recombines TRBV9 with TRBJ2-5, with 11 bases aligning to TRBD2. This CDR3 has 17 amino acids. CDR1 is SGDLS, CDR2 YYNGEE, per germline. V lost 0 bases, J lost 5 bases, and 9 bases stayed unmatched.

CDR3 loop: CASSIDTNRRETQYF. The CDR3 DNA sequence: TGTGCCAGTAGTATAGATACCAATCGTCGGGAGACCCAGTACTTC. The chain recombines TRBV19 with TRBJ2-5; D is uncertain. Germline V lookup: CDR1 LNHDA, CDR2 SQIVND (reference sequence). Trimming removed 0 bases at V and 5 bases at J, with 13 bases between. This CDR3 region has 15 residues.

The rearrangement uses TRBV9 and TRBJ2-1; 11 nucleotides align to TRBD2. Germline lookup yields CDR1 SGDLS and CDR2 YYNGEE. The CDR3 loop spans 21 amino acids. Unmatched junction bases numbered 19, after V lost 3 bases and J lost 2 bases. CDR3 amino acids: CASSEVGNLGLAGGPYNEQFF. The CDR3 nucleotides are TGTGCCAGCAGCGAGGTTGGGAACCTAGGGCTAGCGGGGGGCCCCTACAATGAGCAGTTCTTC.

The CDR3 loop reads CASRDNNEKLFF. Here the CDR3 DNA reads TGTGCCAGCAGGGACAATAATGAAAAACTGTTTTTT. The J gene is TRBJ1-4, the V gene TRBV27; possible D gene TRBD1, 5 bases. The CDR3 has 12 amino acids. Germline lookup yields CDR1 MNHEY and CDR2 SMNVEV (reference sequence). V gave up 6 bases and J gave up 4 bases, with 6 bases separating them.

A single count supports this clone. The V and J genes are TRBV25-1 and TRBJ1-4; TRBD1 aligns across 8 bases. Looked up from germline, CDR1 is MGHDK and CDR2 is SYGVNS. Losses at the gene ends were 5 bases for V and 6 bases for J; bases not matched to a gene: 8. This CDR3 comprises 15 residues. DNA for the CDR3: TGTGCCAGCAGTTCGGGACAGGCAGGGGATGAAAAACTGTTTTTT. This encodes CASSSGQAGDEKLFF.

This clone was recorded once. The chain recombines TRBV6-6 with TRBJ1-3, with 7 positions matching TRBD1. Losses at the gene ends were 4 bases for V and 0 bases for J; bases not matched to a gene: 6. This CDR3 comprises 16 residues. CDR1 MNHNY and CDR2 SVGAGI come from the germline V gene (reference sequence). CDR3 sequence reads: CASSFGTASSGNTIYF. The CDR3 coding sequence is TGTGCCAGCAGTTTTGGGACAGCGAGCTCTGGAAACACCATATATTTT.

The gene calls are TRBV4-1 and TRBJ1-4; D is possibly TRBD1 (5 bases). V lost 3 bases to trimming and J lost 2 bases, with 13 bases between them. Germline V gene data show CDR1 as MGHRA and CDR2 as YSYEKL. The CDR3 is 16 amino acids. CDR3 DNA: TGCGCCAGCAGCCAGGACATCGCCGTGACTAATGAAAAACTGTTTTTT. It yields the protein CASSQDIAVTNEKLFF.

This rearrangement joins TRBV4-1 to TRBJ2-1; TRBD2 agrees at 7 bases. CDR1 MGHRA and CDR2 YSYEKL come from the germline V gene. The CDR3 is made up of 16 amino acids. V shed 0 bases, J shed 9 bases, and the junction held 11 bases outside the gene matches. In DNA, the CDR3 is TGCGCCAGCAGCCAAGAGGAGGGTGTCGGGGGGTTTGAGCAGTTCTTC. It codes for CASSQEEGVGGFEQFF.

This clone is a singleton in its sample. The chain combines TRBV18 with TRBJ1-1; TRBD1 matches 10 bases. Germline loops: CDR1 KGHSH, CDR2 LQKENI. The CDR3 consists of 15 residues. J lost 5 bases, V lost 6 bases, and 9 bases had no gene match. The CDR3 nucleotides read TGTGCCAGCTCCCTCGGGACAGGGGCGACAACTGAAGCTTTCTTT. Its translation is CASSLGTGATTEAFF.

CDR3 region: CASSSQGPSYNEQFF. The CDR3 bases are TGTGCCAGCAGTTCACAGGGGCCGTCGTACAATGAGCAGTTCTTC. The chain couples TRBV27 to TRBJ2-1; 7 positions agree with TRBD1. The CDR3 runs to 15 residues. V trimming: 4 bases; J trimming: 4 bases; junction bases outside the gene matches: 7. CDR1 and CDR2 (germline): MNHEY, SMNVEV (reference sequence).

This clone was observed a few times. Other DNA sequences of this sample code for an identical CDR3. This chain joins TRBV5-1 and TRBJ2-1; 8 bases are shared with TRBD2. Per the germline V gene, CDR1 is SGHRS and CDR2 is YFSETQ. This CDR3 spans 14 amino acids. Trimming cost V 4 bases and J 4 bases; bases outside gene matches: 4. CDR3 coding DNA: TGCGCCAGCAGCCCCAGCGGGGGTTACAATGAGCAGTTCTTC. Its translation: CASSPSGGYNEQFF.

The V and J genes are TRBV4-2 and TRBJ1-4, with 10 bases aligning to TRBD1. CDR1 LGHNA and CDR2 YNFKEQ come from the germline V gene. V was pared by 4 bases and J by 0 bases, with 14 bases of the junction left unmatched. The CDR3 consists of 20 residues. CDR3 protein: CASSPKQDRGWNSTNEKLFF. CDR3 coding DNA: TGTGCCAGCAGCCCAAAACAGGACAGGGGGTGGAATTCAACTAATGAAAAACTGTTTTTT.

The chain employs TRBV6-1 and TRBJ2-7, with a possible D match to TRBD2 (6 bases). The CDR3 has 15 amino acids. Deletions cut 4 bases from V and 2 bases from J, with 15 bases between. Germline loops: CDR1 MNHNS, CDR2 SASEGT. CDR3 bases: TGTGCCAGCAGTGTTTTCGCGGGACCAGCCTACGAGCAGTACTTC. It yields the protein CASSVFAGPAYEQYF.

The rearrangement links TRBV5-6 to TRBJ1-2, with TRBD1 identical over 10 bases. The length of the CDR3 is 15 residues. Germline trimming cut 4 bases from V and 5 bases from J; bases unmatched to any gene: 8. Germline V gives CDR1 SGHDT, CDR2 YYEEEE. The chain's CDR3 is CASSPAPGQGYGYTF. Written as DNA, the CDR3 is TGTGCCAGCAGCCCAGCCCCGGGACAGGGGTATGGCTACACCTTC.

This chain links TRBV7-9 with TRBJ1-4, with D uncertain. This CDR3 has 13 amino acids. Germline CDR1 is SEHNR and CDR2 is FQNEAQ (reference sequence). The CDR3 coding sequence is TGTGTGACGACTAGGGCGGGTAATGAAAAACTGTTTTTT. Its protein is CVTTRAGNEKLFF.

This clone was detected a few times. The rearrangement uses TRBV19 and TRBJ1-5; D may be TRBD1 (5 bases). The length of the CDR3 is 13 residues. From germline, CDR1 is LNHDA and CDR2 SQIVND (reference sequence). The V end was cut by 8 bases, the J end by 6 bases, with 14 bases between. CDR3 sequence reads: CASGSGGTQPQHF. The CDR3 DNA sequence: TGTGCCAGTGGCAGCGGAGGGACTCAGCCCCAGCATTTT.

This clone showed up just a few times. The chain uses TRBV7-9 and TRBJ2-5, with D unresolved. The V gene's germline CDR1 is SEHNR and CDR2 FQNEAQ (reference sequence). With 5 bases removed from V and 5 bases from J, the gap between germline ends came to 9 bases. CDR3 size: 12 residues. CDR3 DNA: TGTGCCAGCAGCCCCTTCGGGGAGACCCAGTACTTC. Its protein is CASSPFGETQYF.

The chain links TRBV6-5 to TRBJ1-1; D remains ambiguous. CDR1 is MNHEY, CDR2 SVGAGI, per germline. The CDR3 runs to 13 residues. The V and J ends lost 6 bases and 8 bases respectively, with 16 bases between them. The CDR3 DNA sequence: TGTGCCAGCAGCCCGGCGGGGTTGAGGGAAGCTTTCTTT. It is translated as CASSPAGLREAFF.

The DNA for the CDR3 is TGTGCCAGCAGCCAAGATCGGGGGACAGGTATCTCTGGAAACACCATATATTTT. The encoded protein is CASSQDRGTGISGNTIYF. The J gene is TRBJ1-3, the V gene TRBV4-2; the match to TRBD1 covers 8 bases. CDR1 and CDR2 from the germline V gene are LGHNA and YNFKEQ. The CDR3 has 18 residues. With 0 bases clipped from V and 0 bases from J, the junction kept 7 bases outside the gene matches.

The rearrangement uses TRBV10-3 and TRBJ2-3; 8 bases match TRBD2. The CDR3 consists of 16 residues. Germline V gene lookup returns CDR1 ENHRY and CDR2 SYGVKD. V was pared by 4 bases and J by 0 bases, with 6 bases of the junction left unmatched. The CDR3 reads CAISAGGSGSTDTQYF. The CDR3 bases are TGTGCCATCAGTGCGGGGGGGAGCGGGAGCACAGATACGCAGTATTTT.

The V call is TRBV1, the J call TRBJ2-7; TRBD2, the table's D call, was not compared with the DNA. TRBV1 is given as a pseudogene. The CDR3 has 16 residues. The CDR3 sequence: CTSSREMASGRCEQYF. In DNA form, the CDR3 reads TGCACCAGCAGCCGAGAGATGGCTAGCGGGAGGTGCGAGCAGTACTTC.